This entry describes one TCR beta chain. The data stem from a study of blood T cell repertoires in COVID-19. Study-level information: COVID-19 samples from acute and convalescent phases originated in the United States, Italy and Spain.

CDR1 is SNHLY and CDR2 is FYNNEI in the germline V gene. The CDR3 loop spans 16 amino acids. V lost 4 bases and J lost 2; bases outside the gene matches: 8. The data were produced by immunoSEQ multiplex PCR, yet TCRdb's version contains in-frame clones alone and is incomplete. Among 200,000 or so clones listed, roughly 80% were seen once. The receptor's source is a woman aged 55-69 years who had recovered from COVID-19. The chain uses TRBV2 and TRBJ2-3; TRBD2 aligns across 8 bases. Sequences were obtained from peripheral blood. The DNA of the CDR3 is TGTGCCAGCAGTGGTCCCGCGGGGGGCCACACAGATACGCAGTATTTT. This gives the protein CASSGPAGGHTDTQYF.